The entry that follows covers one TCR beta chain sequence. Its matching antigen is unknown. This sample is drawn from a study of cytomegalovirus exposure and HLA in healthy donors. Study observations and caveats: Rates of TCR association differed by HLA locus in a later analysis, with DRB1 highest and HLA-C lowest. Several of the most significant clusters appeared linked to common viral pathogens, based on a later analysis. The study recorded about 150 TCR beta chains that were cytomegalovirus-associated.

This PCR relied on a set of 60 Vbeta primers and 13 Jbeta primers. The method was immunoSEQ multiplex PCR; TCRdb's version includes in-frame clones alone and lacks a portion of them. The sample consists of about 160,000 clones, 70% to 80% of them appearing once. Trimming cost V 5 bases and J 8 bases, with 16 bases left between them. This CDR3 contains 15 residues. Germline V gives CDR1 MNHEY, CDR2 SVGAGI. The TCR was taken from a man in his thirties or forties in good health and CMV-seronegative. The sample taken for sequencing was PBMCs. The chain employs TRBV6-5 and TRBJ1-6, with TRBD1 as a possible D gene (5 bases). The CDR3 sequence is CASSLRQLVYSPLHF. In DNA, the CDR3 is TGTGCCAGCAGTCTCCGACAGTTAGTGTATTCACCCCTCCACTTT.